The rows below give T cell receptor beta chains drawn from one sample of a study of T cell repertoires in cytomegalovirus infection. TCRdb analysed the reads with MiXCR anew, one entry per CDR3 protein. The sample shows approximately 490,000 distinct CDR3 sequences, about 11% of them seen only once. Material for sequencing was PBMCs. The receptors come from a human donor in good health (CMV status not recorded). Some clones in this sample may be carry-over from other donors' samples. Each CDR3 is given with its conserved first and last residue. D genes are given only for firm matches. Size values are once, few and many counts, or a class for expanded clones, and some rows have none.

CSARVGQAPIKTQYF TGCAGTGCTAGGGTTGGCCAGGCGCCCATCAAGACCCAGTACTTC NA TRBJ2-5 TRBV20-1 NA
CASSRSGGVQETQYF TGTGCCAGCAGCAGAAGCGGGGGGGTCCAAGAGACCCAGTACTTC TRBD2 TRBJ2-5 TRBV7-6 many
CASSLKRQGTGELFF TGTGCCAGCAGCTTAAAACGACAGGGAACCGGGGAGCTGTTTTTT TRBD1 TRBJ2-2 TRBV7-8 many
CATSRDPTGSGSPLHF TGTGCCACCAGCAGAGATCCGACAGGGTCTGGCTCACCCCTCCACTTT TRBD1 TRBJ1-6 TRBV15 NA
CASSPLPLEKLFF TGTGCCAGCAGTCCCCTCCCCCTTGAAAAACTGTTTTTT NA TRBJ1-4 TRBV27 many
CASSPYGTDGYTF TGCGCCAGCAGCCCGTATGGGACAGATGGCTACACCTTC TRBD1 TRBJ1-2 TRBV5-1 NA
CASCSGQGISNQPQHF TGCGCCAGCTGCAGTGGGCAGGGGATTAGCAATCAGCCCCAGCATTTT NA TRBJ1-5 TRBV4-1 few
CASSRNWDISYNEQFF TGTGCCAGCAGCCGGAATTGGGACATCTCCTACAATGAGCAGTTCTTC NA TRBJ2-1 TRBV4-2 many
CASSGSPYEHF TGTGCCAGCTCCGGGAGCCCCTACGAGCACTTC NA TRBJ2-7 TRBV27 many
CASSPIGLGQPQHF TGTGCCAGCAGCCCCATCGGTCTGGGACAGCCCCAGCATTTT NA TRBJ1-5 TRBV7-8 many
CAISGWAGQETQYF TGTGCCATCAGTGGTTGGGCAGGGCAAGAGACCCAGTACTTC NA TRBJ2-5 TRBV10-3 few
CASAKAAADGYTF TGTGCCAGCGCCAAGGCGGCAGCGGATGGCTACACCTTC NA TRBJ1-2 TRBV12-3/TRBV12-4 many
CASSPSRWEQFF TGTGCCAGCAGTCCGAGCCGGTGGGAGCAGTTCTTC NA TRBJ2-1 TRBV6-6 many
CASSFGQGATFSNQPQHF TGTGCCAGCAGCTTCGGACAGGGGGCGACCTTTAGCAATCAGCCCCAGCATTTT TRBD1 TRBJ1-5 TRBV7-3 many
CASSLGTGGASGYTF TGTGCCAGCAGCTTGGGGACAGGGGGCGCGAGTGGCTACACCTTC TRBD1 TRBJ1-2 TRBV7-8 many
CASSLRAARDEKLFF TGCGCCAGCAGCTTGAGGGCCGCCCGAGATGAAAAACTGTTTTTT NA TRBJ1-4 TRBV5-1 many
CASSIGQSSYNEQFF TGTGCCAGTAGTATAGGACAAAGCTCCTACAATGAGCAGTTCTTC NA TRBJ2-1 TRBV19 many
CSARDPEDVQETQYF TGCAGTGCTAGAGATCCTGAAGACGTCCAAGAGACCCAGTACTTC NA TRBJ2-5 TRBV20-1 NA
CASSPRLREDNEQFF TGTGCCAGCAGCCCCCGGTTGCGGGAGGACAATGAGCAGTTCTTC TRBD2 TRBJ2-1 TRBV7-3 many
CASSLSGREDYGYTF TGTGCCAGCAGCTTGTCAGGGCGGGAGGACTATGGCTACACCTTC NA TRBJ1-2 TRBV5-6 NA
CASSFQGRNEKLFF TGCGCCAGCAGCTTCCAGGGGAGGAATGAAAAACTGTTTTTT NA TRBJ1-4 TRBV5-1 many
CASSYSVVDQETQYF TGTGCCAGCAGTTACTCGGTGGTAGACCAAGAGACCCAGTACTTC NA TRBJ2-5 TRBV6-6 few
CASSPYTDRRPIYNEQFF TGTGCCAGCAGTCCATATACGGACAGACGCCCGATCTACAATGAGCAGTTCTTC NA TRBJ2-1 TRBV28 many
CASSTGLFNTDTQYF TGTGCCAGCAGCACCGGACTGTTTAACACAGATACGCAGTATTTT NA TRBJ2-3 TRBV9 many
CASSPWTSGAYNEQFF TGTGCCAGCAGCCCGTGGACTAGCGGGGCCTACAATGAGCAGTTCTTC TRBD2 TRBJ2-1 TRBV9 NA
CASSQDQYTGTSYNEQFF TGTGCCAGCAGCCAAGACCAATACACCGGGACTAGTTACAATGAGCAGTTCTTC TRBD2 TRBJ2-1 TRBV4-2 many
CASQGVGAYSNQPQHF TGTGCCAGCCAGGGGGTAGGGGCCTATAGCAATCAGCCCCAGCATTTT TRBD1 TRBJ1-5 TRBV28 few
CASSLNRARNQPQHF TGTGCCAGCAGCCTTAACAGGGCCCGCAATCAGCCCCAGCATTTT NA TRBJ1-5 TRBV7-8 many
CASSFNEKGALRF TGTGCCAGCAGCTTTAACGAGAAGGGCGCCCTTCGCTTC NA TRBJ2-5 TRBV7-2 many
CASSLDNGGSNQYF TGCGCCAGCAGCTTGGATAACGGCGGGAGCAACCAGTACTTC TRBD2 TRBJ2-5 TRBV5-1 NA
CASSYGQGYYGYTF TGTGCCAGCAGTTACGGACAGGGATACTATGGCTACACCTTC TRBD1 TRBJ1-2 TRBV6-6 many
CAISLISGSADTQYF TGTGCCATCAGTTTGATTAGCGGGAGCGCAGATACGCAGTATTTT TRBD2 TRBJ2-3 TRBV10-3 many
CASSLTRANTGELFF TGCGCCAGCAGCTTGACTAGGGCGAACACCGGGGAGCTGTTTTTT NA TRBJ2-2 TRBV5-1 few
CASSSGREKETQYF TGTGCCAGCAGCTCCGGACGGGAAAAAGAGACCCAGTACTTC NA TRBJ2-5 TRBV12-3/TRBV12-4 many
CASSPGAGFYGYTF TGTGCCAGCAGCCCCGGGGCAGGGTTCTATGGCTACACCTTC NA TRBJ1-2 TRBV11-2 many
CASSSGVSYEQYF TGTGCCAGCAGCTCAGGGGTCTCCTACGAGCAGTACTTC NA TRBJ2-7 TRBV7-9 many
CASSRPSGELNEQFF TGTGCCAGCAGTCGCCCGAGCGGGGAACTCAATGAGCAGTTCTTC TRBD2 TRBJ2-1 TRBV6-2/TRBV6-3 few
CASSNKGERTGELFF TGTGCCAGCAGCAATAAGGGGGAGAGGACCGGGGAGCTGTTTTTT NA TRBJ2-2 TRBV7-7 NA
CASSLAPGTSGRASWSSYNEQFF TGTGCCAGCAGCTTAGCTCCCGGGACTAGCGGGAGGGCCTCTTGGAGCTCCTACAATGAGCAGTTCTTC TRBD2 TRBJ2-1 TRBV7-6 many
CASSILDTNEKLFF TGTGCCAGCAGCATACTAGACACGAATGAAAAACTGTTTTTT NA TRBJ1-4 TRBV5-6 many
CASSFRGAKEQYF TGTGCCAGCAGCTTCCGCGGAGCCAAGGAGCAGTACTTC NA TRBJ2-7 TRBV6-5 many
CAISGDNGLSSGNTIYF TGTGCCATCAGTGGGGACAACGGACTCTCTTCTGGAAACACCATATATTTT NA TRBJ1-3 TRBV10-3 once
CASSPQNGGDTQYF TGTGCCAGCAGCCCACAGAACGGGGGAGATACGCAGTATTTT NA TRBJ2-3 TRBV12-3/TRBV12-4 NA
CASSAVITDTQYF TGTGCCAGCAGTGCGGTTATCACAGATACGCAGTATTTT NA TRBJ2-3 TRBV6-4 many
CASSLNVGSYNSPLHF TGTGCCAGCAGCTTAAACGTGGGCTCCTATAATTCACCCCTCCACTTT NA TRBJ1-6 TRBV7-9 many
CASGDGSGPQHF TGTGCCAGCGGCGACGGTTCAGGGCCCCAGCATTTT NA TRBJ1-5 TRBV7-9 few
CATSRRDSPGADTQYF TGTGCCACCAGCAGAAGGGACTCTCCGGGCGCAGATACGCAGTATTTT NA TRBJ2-3 TRBV15 NA
CASSLWVAGGHTGELFF TGTGCCAGCAGTTTATGGGTAGCGGGAGGGCACACCGGGGAGCTGTTTTTT TRBD2 TRBJ2-2 TRBV28 NA
CASSLSRSGGGFSYEQYF TGTGCCAGCAGCTTATCCCGGTCCGGCGGGGGCTTTAGCTACGAGCAGTACTTC NA TRBJ2-7 TRBV5-4 NA
CASMSREQRSEQFF TGTGCCAGTATGAGCCGGGAGCAGCGCTCTGAGCAGTTCTTC NA TRBJ2-1 TRBV19 many
CASSLGQPPFEQYF TGCGCCAGCAGCTTGGGGCAGCCGCCCTTCGAGCAGTACTTC NA TRBJ2-7 TRBV5-1 NA